This entry lists 30 T cell receptor beta chains sequenced from one sample in a study of breast tumors, draining lymph nodes, adjacent tissues. TCRdb redid the calling of the multiplex PCR reads with MiXCR, one entry per CDR3 protein. In the table there are about 300,000 distinct CDR3 sequences, around 30% of which are singletons. The lymph nodes were axillary draining lymph nodes from breast cancer patients. The source material was axillary lymph node tissue. The receptors were gathered from a female donor with breast cancer. Some clones in this sample may be carry-over from other donors' samples.

On this clonotype: A much larger clone lies one base from this, so it may be a read error. The chain uses TRBV28 and TRBJ1-6; perhaps TRBD1 as D (5 bases). V was pared by 4 bases and J by 12 bases, with 19 bases between. Germline V lookup: CDR1 MDHEN, CDR2 SYDVKM. The CDR3 is 15 residues long. The CDR3 DNA reads TGTGCCAGCAGTTCCCCGGACGGCGGGGGGGAACCCCTCCACTTT. Translated: CASSSPDGGGEPLHF. The whole variable domain, filled in from reference TRBV28 and TRBJ1-6, reads DVKVTQSSRYLVKRTGEKVFLECVQDMDHENMFWYRQDPGLGLRLIYFSYDVKMKEKGDIPEGYSVSREKKERFSLILESASTNQTSMYLCASSSPDGGGEPLHFGNGTRLTVT.

This chain uses TRBV30 with TRBJ2-6, with D maybe TRBD1 (7 bases). Germline values: CDR1 GTSNPN, CDR2 SVGIG (reference sequence). Trimming took 2 bases from V and 4 from J, leaving 15 bases between them. This CDR3 has 16 residues. The CDR3 DNA reads TGTGCCTGGAGTATGGAGGGGGCTGCGGGGGCCAACGTCCTGACTTTC. Its translation is CAWSMEGAAGANVLTF.

In its sample, this clonotype was seen many times. This chain links TRBV19 with TRBJ2-1, with TRBD2 identical over 10 bases. V lost 2 bases to trimming and J lost 10 bases; unmatched junction nucleotides: 8. The CDR3 runs 15 residues. CDR1 LNHDA and CDR2 SQIVND come from the germline V gene (reference sequence). In DNA form, the CDR3 reads TGTGCCAGTAGTATAAGCGGGAGGGTAACCCCAGAGCAGTTCTTC. It encodes CASSISGRVTPEQFF.

The V call is TRBV15, the J call TRBJ2-5; 12 bases are a match to TRBD2. In germline, CDR1 is LNHNV, CDR2 YYDKDF (reference sequence). V lost 4 bases, J lost 2 bases, and 5 bases stayed unmatched. The CDR3 covers 16 residues. This CDR3 reads CATSKGLAGRQETQYF. CDR3 DNA: TGTGCCACCAGCAAAGGACTAGCGGGGAGGCAAGAGACCCAGTACTTC.

This clonotype occurred many times. The chain has TRBV19 and TRBJ2-1, with D uncertain. V lost 1 base and J 6 bases, leaving 7 bases between the germline ends. The V gene's germline CDR1 is LNHDA and CDR2 SQIVND (reference sequence). CDR3 length: 13 amino acids. Here the CDR3 reads CASSIGLINEQFF. The CDR3 DNA reads TGTGCCAGTAGTATAGGTCTTATCAATGAGCAGTTCTTC.

Details on this clonotype: This may arise from a read error, as a much more abundant clone is one base away. The chain combines TRBV6-6 with TRBJ2-7, with 7 bases matching TRBD2. V shed 2 bases, J shed 9 bases, and the junction held 10 bases outside the gene matches. The germline V gene encodes CDR1 MNHNY and CDR2 SVGAGI (reference sequence). This CDR3 spans 14 amino acids. The CDR3 sequence: CASSYQRDHSGQYF. For the CDR3, the DNA is TGTGCCAGCAGTTACCAGCGGGACCACTCCGGGCAGTACTTC.

This clonotype was seen many times. This chain connects TRBV7-8 to TRBJ2-2; 12 bases align to TRBD2. Germline V lookup: CDR1 SGHVS, CDR2 FQNEAQ. Trimming cost V 5 bases and J 6 bases; bases outside gene matches: 10. The CDR3 runs 17 residues. The CDR3 DNA reads as TGTGCCAGCAGCAAGACTAGCGGGAGCCCGAATCCCGGGGAGCTGTTTTTT. Its translation: CASSKTSGSPNPGELFF.

Points on this clonotype: A read error may be the cause here, since a much bigger clone is one base away. The J gene is TRBJ2-3, the V gene TRBV4-3; 13 bases align to TRBD2. This CDR3 has 17 residues. The ends lost 4 bases at V and 2 bases at J; junction bases unmatched: 6. Germline lookup yields CDR1 LGHNA and CDR2 YSLEER. The CDR3 protein is CASSRTGTSGDTDTQYF. The CDR3 region has the DNA TGCGCCAGCAGCCGTACCGGGACTAGCGGGGACACAGATACGCAGTATTTT.

As to this clonotype: The germline gene is not matched at one end of the junction; a read error may be the cause. V gene TRBV4-1 combines with J gene TRBJ2-6; tentatively, D is TRBD1 or TRBD2 (5 bases each). The CDR3 is 20 amino acids. Germline V gene data show CDR1 as MGHRA and CDR2 as YSYEKL. The chain's CDR3 is CASSQDLRPSFFSGANALTF. The CDR3 DNA sequence: TGCGCCAGCAGCCAAGATCTTCGGCCTAGCTTCTTCTCTGGGGCCAACGCCCTGACTTTC.

A note on this clonotype: A read error may explain this, as a much larger clone is one base away. CDR3 bases: TGTGCCAGCAGCTTAAGTACAGAGGACCCCTACGAGCAGTACTTC. Its protein product is CASSLSTEDPYEQYF. This chain links TRBV7-9 with TRBJ2-7; no clear D. The CDR3 sequence is 15 residues long. Trimming removed 2 bases from V and 2 bases from J, with 13 bases in between. Germline CDR1 and CDR2: SEHNR and FQNEAQ (reference sequence).

There are a few counts of this clonotype. The gene calls are TRBV5-8 and TRBJ2-1; possibly TRBD1 for D (5 bases). Germline V CDR1 and CDR2: SGHTS, YDEGEE. V was pared by 7 bases and J by 9 bases, with 14 bases between. This CDR3 spans 12 amino acids. CDR3 DNA sequence: TGTGCCAGCGCCCCAGGGCGCGCTGAGCAGTTCTTC. This translates into CASAPGRAEQFF.

The sample holds many counts of this clonotype. This rearrangement joins TRBV6-6 to TRBJ1-5; D may be TRBD1 (6 bases). The CDR3 sequence is 15 residues long. Germline V gene lookup returns CDR1 MNHNY and CDR2 SVGAGI (reference sequence). V gave up 7 bases and J gave up 7 bases, with 20 bases separating them. The CDR3 sequence is CASTPPGGAGQPQHF. The CDR3 DNA sequence: TGTGCCAGCACCCCGCCTGGGGGCGCGGGACAGCCCCAGCATTTT.

This clonotype was found many times. CDR3 region: CATSILAGTGELFF. The CDR3 DNA reads TGTGCCACCAGCATCCTAGCGGGAACCGGGGAGCTGTTTTTT. The gene calls are TRBV15 and TRBJ2-2; 9 bases are a match to TRBD2. The ends lost 4 bases at V and 5 bases at J; junction bases unmatched: 2. Per the germline V gene, CDR1 is LNHNV and CDR2 is YYDKDF (reference sequence). There are 14 residues in the CDR3.

This clonotype was seen many times. The CDR3 sequence is CSARDVVRSYNEQFF. DNA for the CDR3: TGCAGTGCTAGAGATGTGGTCCGCTCCTACAATGAGCAGTTCTTC. The V call is TRBV20-1, the J call TRBJ2-1; D gene unclear. The germline V and J ends were trimmed by 0 bases and 0 bases, with 9 bases remaining between them. Germline V gene lookup returns CDR1 DFQATT and CDR2 SNEGSKA (reference sequence). This CDR3 spans 15 amino acids.

This clonotype was recorded at least ten times. As DNA, the CDR3 is TGCGCCAGCAGCCAACAACCGGGACTACCGAACACCGGGGAGCTGTTTTTT. This encodes CASSQQPGLPNTGELFF. This chain links TRBV4-3 with TRBJ2-2, with 7 positions matching TRBD2. Germline CDR1 and CDR2: LGHNA and YSLEER. The ends lost 2 bases at V and 0 bases at J; junction bases unmatched: 6. The CDR3 covers 17 residues.

This clonotype showed up many times. V usage is TRBV6-6 and J usage is TRBJ2-1, with 9 bases identical to TRBD1. V lost 2 bases and J lost 9; bases outside the gene matches: 5. The germline V gene encodes CDR1 MNHNY and CDR2 SVGAGI (reference sequence). The CDR3 is 14 residues long. This chain's CDR3 is CASSYRDRDPEQFF. CDR3 nucleotide sequence: TGTGCCAGCAGTTACCGGGACAGGGATCCTGAGCAGTTCTTC.

Comment on this clonotype: A clone one base away is much larger, so this may be a read error. V is TRBV19 and J is TRBJ1-2; 7 bases are shared with TRBD1. CDR1 and CDR2 (germline): LNHDA, SQIVND (reference sequence). The CDR3 loop spans 14 amino acids. The DNA for the CDR3 is TGTGCCAGTAGTATATACGGGGACAGTAGCGGCTACGCCTTC. The encoded protein is CASSIYGDSSGYAF.

This clonotype was seen ten or more times. The gene calls are TRBV12-3 or TRBV12-4 and TRBJ1-2; 9 bases are a match to TRBD1. CDR3 size: 13 residues. J lost 7 bases, V lost 3 bases, and 3 bases had no gene match. The CDR3 loop reads CASSFGTGSGYTF. The CDR3 bases are TGTGCCAGCAGTTTCGGGACAGGGAGTGGCTACACCTTC.

This clonotype was seen at least ten times. CDR3 region: CASRDSSYGYTF. In nucleotides, the CDR3 is TGTGCCAGCCGGGACAGTTCCTATGGCTACACCTTC. The chain uses TRBV19 and TRBJ1-2, with 7 bases fitting TRBD1. This CDR3 region has 12 residues. Germline V CDR1 and CDR2: LNHDA, SQIVND (reference sequence). Losses at the gene ends were 9 bases for V and 4 bases for J; bases not matched to a gene: 5.

This clonotype was seen at least ten times. V usage is TRBV12-3 or TRBV12-4 and J usage is TRBJ2-7, with a weak D call TRBD2 (5 bases). With 2 bases removed from V and 3 bases from J, the gap between germline ends came to 11 bases. CDR3 length: 14 residues. The DNA for the CDR3 is TGTGCCAGCAGTTTAATAGACGGAGGCTACGAGCAGTACTTC. Its translation: CASSLIDGGYEQYF.

This clonotype was picked up a small number of times. This chain joins TRBV5-1 and TRBJ2-2; 10 nucleotides align to TRBD2. The ends lost 5 bases at V and 7 bases at J; junction bases unmatched: 14. From germline, CDR1 is SGHRS and CDR2 YFSETQ. This CDR3 has 17 amino acids. DNA for the CDR3: TGCGCCAGCAGACTCACCCCTAGCGGGAGCGCGGGCGGGGAGCTGTTTTTT. Protein product: CASRLTPSGSAGGELFF.

This clonotype was detected ten times or more. The V gene is TRBV5-1, the J gene TRBJ2-7, with D possibly TRBD1 on 5 matching bases. The V end was cut by 1 base, the J end by 6 bases, with 17 bases between. CDR3 length: 15 amino acids. The germline CDR1 and CDR2 sequences are SGHRS and YFSETQ. Here the CDR3 reads CASSLYPTDRSEQYF. CDR3 DNA sequence: TGCGCCAGCAGCTTGTACCCGACAGATCGGAGCGAGCAGTACTTC.

Ten or more counts support this clonotype. The chain carries TRBV9 and TRBJ2-2, with TRBD2 matching 9 bases. In germline, CDR1 is SGDLS, CDR2 YYNGEE. The CDR3 extends over 17 amino acids. The J segment lost 7 bases and the V segment lost 0 bases, leaving 10 bases of the junction unmatched. CDR3 in amino acids: CASSVDSGRWLGGELFF. The CDR3 DNA reads as TGTGCCAGCAGCGTAGATAGCGGGAGATGGCTCGGCGGGGAGCTGTTTTTT. Together with reference TRBV9 and TRBJ2-2, the CDR3 gives the full variable domain: DSGVTQTPKHLITATGQRVTLRCSPRSGDLSVYWYQQSLDQGLQFLIQYYNGEERAKGNILERFSAQQFPDLHSELNLSSLELGDSALYFCASSVDSGRWLGGELFFGEGSRLTVL.

Comments on this clonotype: A read error may explain this, as a much larger clone is one base away. The CDR3 carries no conserved terminal phenylalanine or tryptophan, so it likely arises from a read error. The rearrangement links TRBV7-6 to TRBJ2-1; D might be TRBD1 (5 bases). CDR1 and CDR2 from the germline V gene are SGHVS and FNYEAQ. CDR3 length equals 14 residues. V lost 4 bases and J 5 bases, leaving 12 bases between the germline ends. DNA of the CDR3: TGTGCCAGCAGCTCGGCCTACAGGAACAATGAGCAGTTCCTC. Translation gives CASSSAYRNNEQFL.

This clonotype has at least ten counts. The V and J genes are TRBV15 and TRBJ2-7, with D perhaps matching TRBD1 (6 bases). V was clipped by 8 bases and J by 1 base, with 9 bases between them. Germline V CDR1 and CDR2: LNHNV, YYDKDF (reference sequence). The CDR3 runs to 12 residues. CDR3 bases: TGTGCCACCTCCGGGACATCCTACGAGCAGTACTTC. Translation gives CATSGTSYEQYF.

This clonotype was found many times. The chain couples TRBV5-4 to TRBJ1-2; 8 bases match TRBD1. CDR1 SGHNT and CDR2 YYREEE come from the germline V gene (reference sequence). V lost 3 bases to trimming and J lost 8 bases; unmatched junction nucleotides: 6. The CDR3 totals 13 residues. CDR3 region: CASSSQGAGGYTF. The CDR3 DNA reads TGTGCCAGCAGCTCCCAGGGGGCAGGGGGCTACACCTTC.

Regarding this clonotype: A junction end diverges from the germline sequence, so it may reflect a read error. The V gene is TRBV4-3, the J gene TRBJ1-2; D is unresolved. Germline V gene data show CDR1 as LGHNA and CDR2 as YSLEER. This CDR3 comprises 14 residues. The CDR3 nucleotides read TGCGCCCGCAGCTCCACTGGGTATAACTATGGCTACACCTTC. Amino acids: CARSSTGYNYGYTF.

CDR3 DNA: TGTGCCAGCAGCACCCGGACTAGCGGTTCACCCCTCCACTTT. The encoded protein is CASSTRTSGSPLHF. This chain joins TRBV9 and TRBJ1-6; D is unclear. V gave up 4 bases and J gave up 9 bases, with 14 bases separating them. The germline CDR1 and CDR2 sequences are SGDLS and YYNGEE. The CDR3 extends over 14 amino acids.

At least ten counts were recorded for this clonotype. The rearrangement joins TRBV12-5 to TRBJ2-3, with 8 bases fitting TRBD2. Germline V gene sequence: CDR1 LGHNT, CDR2 FRNRAP. The CDR3 is 18 amino acids. The V and J ends lost 4 bases and 3 bases, in that order; junction bases with no gene match: 15. The CDR3 is CASGSRGASGLGTDTQYF. CDR3 DNA sequence: TGTGCTAGTGGTTCGAGAGGGGCTAGCGGGTTGGGGACAGATACGCAGTATTTT.

In this sample, this clonotype turned up many times. The V call is TRBV5-6, the J call TRBJ2-7, with 8 bases that match TRBD2. CDR3 length: 14 amino acids. Germline CDR1 and CDR2: SGHDT and YYEEEE. V was pared by 6 bases and J by 3 bases, with 8 bases of the junction left unmatched. This CDR3 is CASIGTRNFYEQYF. The DNA for the CDR3 is TGTGCCAGCATCGGGACTAGGAATTTCTACGAGCAGTACTTC.